This T cell receptor (beta chain) was profiled in a study of CD8 T cells in Susac syndrome. The study, taken as a whole, reports: An acknowledgment was made by the study that its TCR sequencing and HLA analysis involved relatively few individuals.

The V and J ends lost 7 bases and 4 bases respectively, with 14 bases between them. Germline V CDR1 and CDR2: SNHLY, FYNNEI. The CDR3 runs to 14 residues. This clonotype was observed once. Its antigen is as yet unknown. RNA amounts of roughly 0.5 to 1 ug underwent reverse transcription with random hexamers. Amplification of TCR beta CDR3 was carried out by immunoSEQ multiplex PCR, which covered 54 Vbeta and 13 Jbeta segments. TCRdb called the immunoSEQ multiplex PCR reads again in MiXCR, with one record for every CDR3 protein. The data contain 300,000 to 350,000 distinct CDR3 sequences, about 90% of them seen just once; the ten biggest clones take up 0.065%. The sequenced target, TCR beta, came from blood CD8+ and CD4+ T cells. In contrast to the negatively isolated CD8+ and CD4+ T cells, TEMRA cells were FACS-enriched.

Sequencing was done on a sample of CD4+ T cells from PBMCs. This receptor was identified in a human donor with multiple sclerosis. V is TRBV2 and J is TRBJ2-1, with D possibly TRBD2 on 6 matching bases. The CDR3 here is CASTPTREYNEQFF. CDR3 bases: TGTGCCAGCACCCCGACTAGAGAATACAATGAGCAGTTCTTC.